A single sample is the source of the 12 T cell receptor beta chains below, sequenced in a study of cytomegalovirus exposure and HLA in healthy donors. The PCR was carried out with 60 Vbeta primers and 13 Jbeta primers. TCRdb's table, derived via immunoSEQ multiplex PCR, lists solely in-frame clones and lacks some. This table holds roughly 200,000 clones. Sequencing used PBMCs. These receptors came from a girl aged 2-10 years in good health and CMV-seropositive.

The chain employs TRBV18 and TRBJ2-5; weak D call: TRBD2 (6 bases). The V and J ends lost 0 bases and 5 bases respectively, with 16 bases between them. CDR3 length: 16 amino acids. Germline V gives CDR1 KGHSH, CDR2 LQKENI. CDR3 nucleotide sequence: TGTGCCAGCTCACCACCGCGGTTGGGGGGAGTGGAGACCCAGTACTTC. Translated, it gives CASSPPRLGGVETQYF.

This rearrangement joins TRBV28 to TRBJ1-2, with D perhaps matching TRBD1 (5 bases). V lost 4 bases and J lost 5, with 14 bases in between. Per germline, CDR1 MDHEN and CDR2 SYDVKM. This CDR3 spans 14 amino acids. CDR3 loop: CASSYLGGKYGYTF. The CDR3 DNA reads TGTGCCAGCAGTTACCTGGGGGGAAAGTATGGCTACACCTTC.

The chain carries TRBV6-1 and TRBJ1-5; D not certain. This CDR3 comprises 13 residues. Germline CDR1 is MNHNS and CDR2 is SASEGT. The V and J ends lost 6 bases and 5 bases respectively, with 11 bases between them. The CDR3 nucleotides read TGTGCCAGCAGAAAGGAGTTCGATCAGCCCCAGCATTTT. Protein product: CASRKEFDQPQHF.

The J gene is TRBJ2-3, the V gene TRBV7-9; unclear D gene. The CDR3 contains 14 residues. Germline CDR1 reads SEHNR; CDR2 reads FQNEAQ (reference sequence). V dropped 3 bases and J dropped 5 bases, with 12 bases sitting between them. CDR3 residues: CASSFGVPEDTQYF. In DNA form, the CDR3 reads TGTGCCAGCAGCTTCGGAGTTCCTGAAGATACGCAGTATTTT.

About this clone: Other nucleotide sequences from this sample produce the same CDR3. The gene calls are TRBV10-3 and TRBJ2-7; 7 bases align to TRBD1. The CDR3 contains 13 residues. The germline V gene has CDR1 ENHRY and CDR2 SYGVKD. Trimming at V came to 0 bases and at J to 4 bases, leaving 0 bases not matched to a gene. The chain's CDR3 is CAISESTGYEQYF. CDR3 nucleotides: TGTGCCATCAGTGAGTCGACAGGGTACGAGCAGTACTTC.

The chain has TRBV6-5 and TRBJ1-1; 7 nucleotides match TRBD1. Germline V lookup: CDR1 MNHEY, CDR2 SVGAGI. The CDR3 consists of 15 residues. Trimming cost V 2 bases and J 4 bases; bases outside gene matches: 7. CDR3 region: CASSYGAGGGTEAFF. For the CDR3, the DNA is TGTGCCAGCAGTTACGGGGCAGGGGGTGGCACTGAAGCTTTCTTT.

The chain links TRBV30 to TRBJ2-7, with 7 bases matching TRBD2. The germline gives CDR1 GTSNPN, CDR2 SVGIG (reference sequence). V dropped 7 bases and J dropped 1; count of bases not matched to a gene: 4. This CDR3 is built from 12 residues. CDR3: CASTGGSYEQYF. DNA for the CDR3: TGTGCCTCAACCGGGGGGTCCTACGAGCAGTACTTC.

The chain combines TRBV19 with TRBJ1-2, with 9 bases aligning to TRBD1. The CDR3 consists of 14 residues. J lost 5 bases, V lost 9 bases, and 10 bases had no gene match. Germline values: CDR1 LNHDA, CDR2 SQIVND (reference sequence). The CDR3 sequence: CASQRTGDPYGYTF. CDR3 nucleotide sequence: TGTGCCAGCCAACGGACAGGGGACCCTTATGGCTACACCTTC.

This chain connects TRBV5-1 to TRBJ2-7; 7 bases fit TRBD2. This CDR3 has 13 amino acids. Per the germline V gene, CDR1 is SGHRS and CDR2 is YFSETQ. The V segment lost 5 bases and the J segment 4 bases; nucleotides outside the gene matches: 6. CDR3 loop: CASSGGSRYEQYF. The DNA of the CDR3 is TGCGCCAGCAGTGGCGGGAGTAGGTACGAGCAGTACTTC.

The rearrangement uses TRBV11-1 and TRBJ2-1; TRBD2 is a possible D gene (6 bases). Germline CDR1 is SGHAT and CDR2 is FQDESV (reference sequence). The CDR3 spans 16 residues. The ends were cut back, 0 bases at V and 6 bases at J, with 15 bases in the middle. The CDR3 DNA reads TGTGCCAGCAGCTTAGCGTTCCGAGGAGGGGCCAATGAGCAGTTCTTC. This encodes CASSLAFRGGANEQFF.

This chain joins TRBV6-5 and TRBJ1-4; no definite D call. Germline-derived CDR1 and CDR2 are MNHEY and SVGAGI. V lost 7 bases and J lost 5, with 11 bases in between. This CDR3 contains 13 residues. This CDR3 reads CASTTTENEKLFF. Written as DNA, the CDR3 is TGTGCCAGCACTACCACAGAAAATGAAAAACTGTTTTTT.

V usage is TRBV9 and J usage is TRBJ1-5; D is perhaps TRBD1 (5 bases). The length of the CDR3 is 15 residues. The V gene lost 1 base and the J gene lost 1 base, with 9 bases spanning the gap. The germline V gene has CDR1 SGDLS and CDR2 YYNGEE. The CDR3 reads CASSVSGLSNQPQHF. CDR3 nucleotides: TGTGCCAGCAGCGTATCGGGACTGAGCAATCAGCCCCAGCATTTT.